The T cell receptor (beta chain) under discussion was sequenced for a study of brain metastases from non-small cell lung cancer. The CDR3 spans 13 residues. The V and J ends lost 8 bases and 3 bases respectively, with 12 bases between them. Germline V CDR1 and CDR2: MRHNA, SNTAGT. Data came from immunoSEQ multiplex PCR; TCRdb stores just in-frame clones and leaves some out. The repertoire includes roughly 4,600 clones, approximately 91% of them detected once, and 10% to 15% sits in the top ten. The receptor's source is a donor aged 40 or over with non-small cell lung cancer. This rearrangement joins TRBV6-4 to TRBJ2-3; D may be TRBD2 (5 bases). The specimen sequenced was tissue from a brain metastasis. Written as DNA, the CDR3 is TGTGCCAGCGCGAGCGGAGAAACAGATACGCAGTATTTT. It translates to CASASGETDTQYF.